These 23 T cell receptor beta chains originate from one sample sequenced in a study of T cells in localized non-small cell lung cancer. Sequenced by immunoSEQ multiplex PCR; TCRdb stores in-frame clones only, minus some. The table records over 25,000 clones, about nine tenths of them present only once. The sequences come from peripheral blood, collected before any cancer treatment. The receptors come from an older female donor with stage I lung adenocarcinoma.

This clone has just one count. The chain couples TRBV19 to TRBJ1-1; tentative D call: TRBD1 (5 bases). V was pared by 5 bases and J by 5 bases, with 18 bases between. CDR1 and CDR2 from the germline V gene are LNHDA and SQIVND (reference sequence). The CDR3 extends over 15 amino acids. In DNA, the CDR3 is TGTGCCAGTAGTCCACGGGACTCCCGGAAGACTGAAGCTTTCTTT. It translates to CASSPRDSRKTEAFF.

This clone was detected only once. V gene TRBV7-9 combines with J gene TRBJ2-5; the D gene could be TRBD1 or TRBD2 (6 bases each). From germline, CDR1 is SEHNR and CDR2 FQNEAQ (reference sequence). The CDR3 spans 15 residues. V gave up 4 bases and J gave up 4 bases, with 16 bases separating them. CDR3 DNA: TGTGCCAGCAGCTCAGGGACCGGGGGCGGAGAGACCCAGTACTTC. Its protein is CASSSGTGGGETQYF.

This clone was detected once. The chain has TRBV5-6 and TRBJ1-2; D possibly corresponds to TRBD1 (5 bases). Trimming stripped 4 bases from V and 2 bases from J, with 18 bases between. In germline, CDR1 is SGHDT, CDR2 YYEEEE. The CDR3 contains 16 residues. CDR3 amino acids: CASSDVPGADNYGYTF. DNA for the CDR3: TGTGCCAGCAGCGACGTTCCTGGGGCAGACAACTATGGCTACACCTTC.

The rearrangement uses TRBV21-1 and TRBJ2-7; the table's D call, TRBD1, has no DNA check behind it. TRBV21-1 is a pseudogene locus. The CDR3 covers 12 residues. The CDR3 sequence is CASSGLRPEQYF. CDR3 sequence (DNA): TGTGCCAGCAGTGGCTTACGCCCCGAGCAGTACTTC.

This clone appeared a single time. V gene TRBV2 combines with J gene TRBJ2-7; D unclear. The germline V gene encodes CDR1 SNHLY and CDR2 FYNNEI. The CDR3 has 14 amino acids. The V end lost 3 bases, the J end lost 3 bases, and 12 bases lay between the germline ends. CDR3 sequence reads: CASSEQGRDYEQYF. The CDR3 coding sequence is TGTGCCAGCAGTGAGCAAGGGCGAGACTACGAGCAGTACTTC. The whole variable domain, remainder taken from reference TRBV2 and TRBJ2-7, is EPEVTQTPSHQVTQMGQEVILRCVPISNHLYFYWYRQILGQKVEFLVSFYNNEISEKSEIFDDQFSVERPDGSNFTLKIRSTKLEDSAMYFCASSEQGRDYEQYFGPGTRLTVT.

J is TRBJ2-1 and V is TRBV29-1; 7 nucleotides line up with TRBD2. Germline V gene lookup returns CDR1 SQVTM and CDR2 ANQGSEA. After removal of 6 bases from V and 5 bases from J, the junction contained 10 bases not matched to a gene. This CDR3 has 14 amino acids. The CDR3 DNA reads TGCAGCGTCCGCTTTGGGGGGGGAAACAATGAGCAGTTCTTC. Translation: CSVRFGGGNNEQFF.

V and J are TRBV6-1 and TRBJ1-5, with TRBD1 identical over 8 bases. The germline gives CDR1 MNHNS, CDR2 SASEGT. The CDR3 is made up of 15 amino acids. The V and J ends lost 7 bases and 6 bases, in that order; junction bases with no gene match: 11. The CDR3 is CASIPDRDMRQPQHF. The CDR3 region has the DNA TGTGCCAGCATCCCGGACAGGGATATGCGTCAGCCCCAGCATTTT.

This rearrangement joins TRBV7-8 to TRBJ2-7; TRBD1 is a possible D gene (6 bases). CDR1 is SGHVS and CDR2 is FQNEAQ in the germline V gene. CDR3 length: 11 amino acids. The V end lost 5 bases, the J end lost 6 bases, and 8 bases lay between the germline ends. The DNA of the CDR3 is TGTGCCAGCAGCCGAGGGGGCGAGCAGTACTTC. Residues: CASSRGGEQYF.

The chain couples TRBV6-1 to TRBJ1-4, with D hard to call. V was trimmed by 4 bases and J by 5 bases, leaving 14 bases between them. The CDR3 is made up of 15 amino acids. Germline lookup yields CDR1 MNHNS and CDR2 SASEGT. CDR3 protein: CASSARHGPNEKLFF. CDR3 nucleotide sequence: TGTGCCAGCAGTGCCAGACACGGACCCAATGAAAAACTGTTTTTT.

Here the CDR3 DNA reads TGTGCCAGCAGCTTAGACAGGGGCAATCAGCCCCAGCATTTT. The encoded protein is CASSLDRGNQPQHF. This sequence joins TRBV7-9 and TRBJ1-5; TRBD1 might be the D (6 bases). The germline V gene encodes CDR1 SEHNR and CDR2 FQNEAQ (reference sequence). The V gene lost 1 base and the J gene lost 2 bases, with 6 bases spanning the gap. This CDR3 is built from 14 residues. Using reference TRBV7-9 and TRBJ1-5 for the parts outside the CDR3, the full variable domain is DTGVSQNPRHKITKRGQNVTFRCDPISEHNRLYWYRQTLGQGPEFLTYFQNEAQLEKSRLLSDRFSAERPKGSFSTLEIQRTEQGDSAMYLCASSLDRGNQPQHFGDGTRLSIL.

This clone was recorded only once. This sequence joins TRBV25-1 and TRBJ2-5; D unresolved. Trimming pared 4 bases from V and 5 bases from J, leaving 11 bases between. Germline CDR1 reads MGHDK; CDR2 reads SYGVNS. The CDR3 length is 13 residues. The chain's CDR3 is CASSAAGSETQYF. The DNA of the CDR3 is TGTGCCAGCAGTGCTGCCGGGTCGGAGACCCAGTACTTC.

CDR3: CASSPGVRTGGKLFF. In nucleotides, the CDR3 is TGTGCCAGCAGCCCTGGGGTCAGGACAGGGGGAAAACTGTTTTTT. The J gene is TRBJ1-4, the V gene TRBV28; 10 bases agree with TRBD1. The CDR3 sequence is 15 residues long. The germline V gene has CDR1 MDHEN and CDR2 SYDVKM. J lost 10 bases, V lost 6 bases, and 11 bases had no gene match. Supplemented by reference TRBV28 and TRBJ1-4, the full variable domain reads DVKVTQSSRYLVKRTGEKVFLECVQDMDHENMFWYRQDPGLGLRLIYFSYDVKMKEKGDIPEGYSVSREKKERFSLILESASTNQTSMYLCASSPGVRTGGKLFFGSGTQLSVL.

The V and J genes are TRBV4-1 and TRBJ1-4, with D possibly being TRBD1 (5 bases). The V end was cut by 7 bases, the J end by 5 bases, with 14 bases between. Germline V gives CDR1 MGHRA, CDR2 YSYEKL. The CDR3 totals 14 residues. CDR3 region: CASTSRELNEKLFF. CDR3 DNA: TGCGCCAGCACCTCCAGGGAGCTCAATGAAAAACTGTTTTTT.

The chain carries TRBV7-9 and TRBJ1-1, with D tentatively TRBD1 (6 bases). This CDR3 is 15 amino acids long. Trimming shortened V by 5 bases and J by 4 bases, and 17 bases separated the two germline ends. CDR1 SEHNR and CDR2 FQNEAQ come from the germline V gene (reference sequence). The DNA for the CDR3 is TGTGCCAGCAGCCGTTACAGGGAGGGAGGCACTGAAGCTTTCTTT. This sequence encodes CASSRYREGGTEAFF. The full variable domain, in which reference TRBV7-9 and TRBJ1-1 provide the parts outside the CDR3, is DTGVSQNPRHKITKRGQNVTFRCDPISEHNRLYWYRQTLGQGPEFLTYFQNEAQLEKSRLLSDRFSAERPKGSFSTLEIQRTEQGDSAMYLCASSRYREGGTEAFFGQGTRLTVV.

The J gene is TRBJ1-6, the V gene TRBV9; TRBD1 aligns across 8 bases. Per the germline V gene, CDR1 is SGDLS and CDR2 is YYNGEE. CDR3 length: 15 amino acids. V lost 0 bases, J lost 8 bases, and 4 bases stayed unmatched. CDR3 sequence: CASSVGQGWDSPLHF. CDR3 coding DNA: TGTGCCAGCAGCGTAGGACAGGGGTGGGATTCACCCCTCCACTTT.

Here the CDR3 reads CASSSTGAHEQFF. The CDR3 bases are TGTGCCAGCAGCTCGACAGGGGCGCATGAGCAGTTCTTC. The chain links TRBV7-2 to TRBJ2-1; 8 bases fit TRBD1. This CDR3 is 13 amino acids long. Germline-derived CDR1 and CDR2 are SGHTA and FQGNSA. Unmatched junction bases numbered 4, after V lost 4 bases and J lost 8 bases.

The chain recombines TRBV5-7 with TRBJ2-5, with TRBD2 matching 8 bases. TRBV5-7 is filed as an ORF, its function uncertain. The V gene end was trimmed by 5 bases and the J gene end by 1 base; junction bases not matched to a gene: 4. The CDR3 covers 14 residues. CDR3 sequence: CASRGSGGQETQYF. CDR3 nucleotides: TGTGCCAGCAGGGGAAGCGGGGGCCAAGAGACCCAGTACTTC.

This chain uses TRBV6-1 with TRBJ1-2; 8 nucleotides line up with TRBD1. This CDR3 is 15 amino acids long. Trimming took 6 bases from V and 1 from J; bases not matched to a gene: 7. Germline CDR1 and CDR2: MNHNS and SASEGT. CDR3 nucleotide sequence: TGTGCCAGCAGGATGGACAGGGTTGTTAACTATGGCTACACCTTC. Amino acids: CASRMDRVVNYGYTF.

This clone has more than one count but fewer than ten. The rearrangement joins TRBV5-1 to TRBJ1-6; D is uncertain. This CDR3 contains 14 residues. Germline-derived CDR1 and CDR2 are SGHRS and YFSETQ. With 0 bases removed from V and 7 bases from J, the gap between germline ends came to 8 bases. CDR3 in amino acids: CASSLDTGNSPLHF. In nucleotides, the CDR3 is TGCGCCAGCAGCTTGGATACCGGGAATTCACCCCTCCACTTT.

The chain joins TRBV11-3 to TRBJ2-5; 9 bases match TRBD1. Germline V gene data show CDR1 as SGHNT and CDR2 as YENEEA. This CDR3 is 14 amino acids long. V lost 4 bases and J lost 4; bases outside the gene matches: 4. The CDR3 loop reads CASSSRDRVETQYF. CDR3 nucleotides: TGTGCCAGCAGCTCCCGGGACAGGGTAGAGACCCAGTACTTC. Based on the CDR3 plus reference TRBV11-3 and TRBJ2-5, the full variable domain is EAGVVQSPRYKIIEKKQPVAFWCNPISGHNTLYWYLQNLGQGPELLIRYENEEAVDDSQLPKDRFSAERLKGVDSTLKIQPAELGDSAVYLCASSSRDRVETQYFGPGTRLLVL.

The J gene is TRBJ2-4, the V gene TRBV18, with 8 bases aligning to TRBD1. The CDR3 extends over 15 amino acids. Germline V gene sequence: CDR1 KGHSH, CDR2 LQKENI. Germline trimming cut 3 bases from V and 1 base from J; bases unmatched to any gene: 2. CDR3 sequence reads: CASSPRQGAKNIQYF. CDR3 coding DNA: TGTGCCAGCTCACCCCGACAGGGGGCCAAAAACATTCAGTACTTC.

V and J are TRBV5-5 and TRBJ2-5; TRBD2 aligns across 12 bases. The CDR3 covers 15 residues. V lost 4 bases and J lost 2; bases outside the gene matches: 3. Per the germline V gene, CDR1 is SGHKS and CDR2 is YYEKEE (reference sequence). The CDR3 loop is CASSTGLAGQETQYF. The CDR3 nucleotides are TGTGCCAGCAGCACCGGACTAGCGGGGCAAGAGACCCAGTACTTC.

This clone was recorded only once. The V call is TRBV4-3, the J call TRBJ2-5, with D tentatively TRBD2 (6 bases). Trimming left V 0 bases short and J 4 bases short, with 12 bases between. CDR3 size: 15 residues. Germline-derived CDR1 and CDR2 are LGHNA and YSLEER. The CDR3 reads CASSQELGTLETQYF. In DNA, the CDR3 is TGCGCCAGCAGCCAAGAACTGGGGACTCTAGAGACCCAGTACTTC.